This T cell receptor beta chain was found in a study of cytomegalovirus exposure and HLA in healthy donors. V was trimmed by 3 bases and J by 5 bases, leaving 21 bases between them. From germline, CDR1 is SGHRS and CDR2 YFSETQ. The CDR3 is 18 residues long. The PCR was carried out with 60 Vbeta primers and 13 Jbeta primers. Profiled with immunoSEQ multiplex PCR; TCRdb holds only in-frame clones, not every one. The top ten hold around 4.8% of the sample, which has approximately 110,000 clones, approximately 73% seen once. Input material: PBMCs. The chain recombines TRBV5-1 with TRBJ1-6, with D perhaps TRBD1 (6 bases). The clonotype comes from a man in his fifties or sixties in good health and CMV-seropositive. The CDR3 reads CASSSRPGVLGDNSPLHF. The CDR3 nucleotides read TGCGCCAGCAGCTCACGCCCAGGGGTTTTAGGAGATAATTCACCCCTCCACTTT.